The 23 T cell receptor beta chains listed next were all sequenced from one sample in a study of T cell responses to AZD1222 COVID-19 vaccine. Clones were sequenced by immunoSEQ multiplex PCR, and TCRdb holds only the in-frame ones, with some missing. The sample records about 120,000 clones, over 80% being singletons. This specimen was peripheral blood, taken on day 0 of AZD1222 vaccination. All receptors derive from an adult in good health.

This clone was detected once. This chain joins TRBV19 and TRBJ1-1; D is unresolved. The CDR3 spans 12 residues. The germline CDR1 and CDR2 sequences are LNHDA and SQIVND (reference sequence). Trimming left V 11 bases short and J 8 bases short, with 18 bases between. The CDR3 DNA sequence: TGTGCCGTAACCCAAGGGAGGGTGGAAGCTTTCTTT. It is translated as CAVTQGRVEAFF. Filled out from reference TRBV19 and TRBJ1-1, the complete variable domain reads DGGITQSPKYLFRKEGQNVTLSCEQNLNHDAMYWYRQDPGQGLRLIYYSQIVNDFQKGDIAEGYSVSREKKESFPLTVTSAQKNPTAFYLCAVTQGRVEAFFGQGTRLTVV.

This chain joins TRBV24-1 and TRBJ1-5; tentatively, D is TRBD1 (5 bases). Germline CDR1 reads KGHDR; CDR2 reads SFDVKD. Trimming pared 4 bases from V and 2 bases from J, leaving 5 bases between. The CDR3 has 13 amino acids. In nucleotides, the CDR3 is TGTGCCACCAGTGAGGGGCGCAATCAGCCCCAGCATTTT. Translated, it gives CATSEGRNQPQHF.

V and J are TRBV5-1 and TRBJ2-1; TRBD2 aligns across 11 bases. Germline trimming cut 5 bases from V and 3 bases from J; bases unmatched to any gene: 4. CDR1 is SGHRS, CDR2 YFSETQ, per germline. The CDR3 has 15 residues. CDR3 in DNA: TGCGCCAGCAGAACTAGCGGGAGCAGCTACAATGAGCAGTTCTTC. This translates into CASRTSGSSYNEQFF.

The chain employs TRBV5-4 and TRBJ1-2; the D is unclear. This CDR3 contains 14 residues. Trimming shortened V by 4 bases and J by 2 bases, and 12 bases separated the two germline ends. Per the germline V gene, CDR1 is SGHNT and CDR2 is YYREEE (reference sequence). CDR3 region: CASSAGGNNYGYTF. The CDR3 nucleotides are TGTGCCAGCAGCGCTGGAGGCAACAACTATGGCTACACCTTC.

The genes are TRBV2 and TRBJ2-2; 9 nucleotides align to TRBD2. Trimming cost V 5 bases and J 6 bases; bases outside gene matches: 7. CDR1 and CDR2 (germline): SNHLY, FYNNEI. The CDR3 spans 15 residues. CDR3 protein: CASSSGTSLAGELFF. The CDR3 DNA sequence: TGTGCCAGCAGTTCCGGGACTAGCCTCGCCGGGGAGCTGTTTTTT.

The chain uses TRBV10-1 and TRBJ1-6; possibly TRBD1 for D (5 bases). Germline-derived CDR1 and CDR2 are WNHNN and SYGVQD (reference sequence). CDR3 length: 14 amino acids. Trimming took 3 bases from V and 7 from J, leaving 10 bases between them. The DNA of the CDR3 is TGCGCCAGCAGTGAAGAGGGGCCCAATTCACCCCTCCACTTT. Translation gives CASSEEGPNSPLHF.

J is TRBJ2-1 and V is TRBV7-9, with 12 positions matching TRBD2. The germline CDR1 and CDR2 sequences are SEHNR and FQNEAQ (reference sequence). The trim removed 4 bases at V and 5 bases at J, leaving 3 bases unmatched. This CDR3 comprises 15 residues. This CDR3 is CASSWRTSGDNEQFF. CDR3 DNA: TGTGCCAGCAGCTGGAGGACTAGCGGGGACAATGAGCAGTTCTTC.

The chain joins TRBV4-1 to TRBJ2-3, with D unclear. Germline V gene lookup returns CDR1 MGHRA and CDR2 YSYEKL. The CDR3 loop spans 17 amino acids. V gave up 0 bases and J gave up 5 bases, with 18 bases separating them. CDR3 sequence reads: CASSQDLGARRQDTQYF. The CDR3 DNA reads TGCGCCAGCAGCCAAGATTTAGGAGCCCGCCGACAAGATACGCAGTATTTT.

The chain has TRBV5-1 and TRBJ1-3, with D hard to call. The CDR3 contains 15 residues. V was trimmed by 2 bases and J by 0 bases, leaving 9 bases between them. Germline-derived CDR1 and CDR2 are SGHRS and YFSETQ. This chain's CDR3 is CASSLEGSSGNTIYF. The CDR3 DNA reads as TGCGCCAGCAGCTTAGAGGGTAGCTCTGGAAACACCATATATTTT. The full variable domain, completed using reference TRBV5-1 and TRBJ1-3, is KAGVTQTPRYLIKTRGQQVTLSCSPISGHRSVSWYQQTPGQGLQFLFEYFSETQRNKGNFPGRFSGRQFSNSRSEMNVSTLELGDSALYLCASSLEGSSGNTIYFGEGSWLTVV.

The CDR3 here is CASSKWKMGPGGRLSKNIQYF. For the CDR3, the DNA is TGTGCCAGCAGCAAATGGAAAATGGGACCGGGAGGGAGGTTGTCCAAAAACATTCAGTACTTC. The chain couples TRBV21-1 to TRBJ2-4; the table assigns TRBD2, which was not confirmed against the DNA. TRBV21-1 is labeled a pseudogene. The CDR3 runs 21 residues.

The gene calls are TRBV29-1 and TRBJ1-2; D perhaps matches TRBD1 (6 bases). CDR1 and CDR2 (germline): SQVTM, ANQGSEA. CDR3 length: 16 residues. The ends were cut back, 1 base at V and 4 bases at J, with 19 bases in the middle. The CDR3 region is CSVEVFPGQETYGYTF. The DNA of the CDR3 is TGCAGCGTTGAAGTTTTTCCGGGACAAGAAACCTATGGCTACACCTTC.

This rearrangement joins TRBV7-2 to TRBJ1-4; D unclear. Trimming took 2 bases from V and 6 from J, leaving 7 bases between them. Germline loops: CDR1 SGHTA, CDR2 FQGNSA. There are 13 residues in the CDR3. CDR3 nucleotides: TGTGCCAGCAGCTTATCAGGTCATGAAAAACTGTTTTTT. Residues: CASSLSGHEKLFF.

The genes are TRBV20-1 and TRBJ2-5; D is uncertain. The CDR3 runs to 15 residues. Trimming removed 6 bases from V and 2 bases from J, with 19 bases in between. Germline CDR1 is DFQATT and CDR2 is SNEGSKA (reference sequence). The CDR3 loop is CSASRVGVGQETQYF. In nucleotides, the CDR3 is TGCAGTGCCAGTCGAGTTGGGGTTGGGCAAGAGACCCAGTACTTC.

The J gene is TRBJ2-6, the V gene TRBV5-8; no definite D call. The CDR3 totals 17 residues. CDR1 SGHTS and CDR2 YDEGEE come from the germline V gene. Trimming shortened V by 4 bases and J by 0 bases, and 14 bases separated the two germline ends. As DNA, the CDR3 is TGTGCCAGCAGCCTACGGGTCTCTCCCTCTGGGGCCAACGTCCTGACTTTC. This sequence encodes CASSLRVSPSGANVLTF. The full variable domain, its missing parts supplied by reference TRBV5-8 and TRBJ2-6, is EAGVTQSPTHLIKTRGQQATLRCSPISGHTSVYWYQQALGLGLQFLLWYDEGEERNRGNFPPRFSGRQFPNYSSELNVNALELEDSALYLCASSLRVSPSGANVLTFGAGSRLTVL.

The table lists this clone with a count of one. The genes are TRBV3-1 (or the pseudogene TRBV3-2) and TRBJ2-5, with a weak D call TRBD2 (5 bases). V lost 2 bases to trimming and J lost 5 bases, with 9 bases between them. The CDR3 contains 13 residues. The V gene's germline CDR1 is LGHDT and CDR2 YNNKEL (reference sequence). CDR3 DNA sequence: TGTGCCAGCAGCCAACTAGCACAGGAGACCCAGTACTTC. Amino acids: CASSQLAQETQYF.

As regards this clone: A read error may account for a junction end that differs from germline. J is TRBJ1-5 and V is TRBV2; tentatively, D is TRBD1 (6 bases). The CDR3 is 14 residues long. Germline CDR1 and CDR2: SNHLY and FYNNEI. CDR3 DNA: TGTGCAAGCAAAAGTGGGGGGGCGAATCAGCCCCAGCATTTT. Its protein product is CASKSGGANQPQHF.

In DNA form, the CDR3 reads TGTGCCAGCAGCAAAAGTCAGGTGGGGACCTACGAGCAGTACTTC. This codes for CASSKSQVGTYEQYF. The rearrangement links TRBV21-1 to TRBJ2-7. TRBV21-1 is tagged as a pseudogene. The CDR3 contains 15 residues.

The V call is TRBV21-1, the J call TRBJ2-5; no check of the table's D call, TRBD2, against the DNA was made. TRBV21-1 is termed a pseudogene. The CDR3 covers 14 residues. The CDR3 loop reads CASSKVEGGETQYF. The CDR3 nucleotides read TGTGCCAGCAGCAAAGTCGAGGGGGGGGAGACCCAGTACTTC.

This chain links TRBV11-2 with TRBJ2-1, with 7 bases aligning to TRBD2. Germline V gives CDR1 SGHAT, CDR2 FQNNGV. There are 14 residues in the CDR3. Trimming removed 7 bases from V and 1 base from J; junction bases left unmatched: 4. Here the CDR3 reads CASTRSGSYNEQFF. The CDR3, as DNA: TGTGCCAGCACTCGTAGCGGGTCCTACAATGAGCAGTTCTTC. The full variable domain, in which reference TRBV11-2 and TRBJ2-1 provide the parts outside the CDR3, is EAGVAQSPRYKIIEKRQSVAFWCNPISGHATLYWYQQILGQGPKLLIQFQNNGVVDDSQLPKDRFSAERLKGVDSTLKIQPAKLEDSAVYLCASTRSGSYNEQFFGPGTRLTVL.

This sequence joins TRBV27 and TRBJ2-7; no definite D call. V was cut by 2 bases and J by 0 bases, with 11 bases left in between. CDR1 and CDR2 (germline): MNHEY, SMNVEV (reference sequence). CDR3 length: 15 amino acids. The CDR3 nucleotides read TGTGCCAGCAGTTTAACGGACGCAAGCTCCTACGAGCAGTACTTC. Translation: CASSLTDASSYEQYF.

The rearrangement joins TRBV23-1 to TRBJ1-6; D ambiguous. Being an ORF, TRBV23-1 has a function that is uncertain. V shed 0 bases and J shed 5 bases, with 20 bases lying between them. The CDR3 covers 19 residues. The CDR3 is CASSQSPGERPLDNSPLHF. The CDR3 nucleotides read TGCGCCAGCAGTCAATCTCCCGGGGAGAGGCCCCTCGATAATTCACCCCTCCACTTT.

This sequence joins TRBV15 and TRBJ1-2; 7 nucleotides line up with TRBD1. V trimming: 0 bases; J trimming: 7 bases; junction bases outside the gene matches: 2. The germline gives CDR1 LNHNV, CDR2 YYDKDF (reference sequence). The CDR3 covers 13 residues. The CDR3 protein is CATSRDRQGGYTF. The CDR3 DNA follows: TGTGCCACCAGCAGAGATCGACAGGGTGGCTACACCTTC.

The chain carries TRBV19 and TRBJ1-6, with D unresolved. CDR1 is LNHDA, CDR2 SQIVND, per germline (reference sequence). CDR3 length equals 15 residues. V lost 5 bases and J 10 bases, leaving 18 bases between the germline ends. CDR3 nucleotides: TGTGCCAGTAGTCTGGAACCGGGCCCCGGGTCACCCCTCCACTTT. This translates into CASSLEPGPGSPLHF.